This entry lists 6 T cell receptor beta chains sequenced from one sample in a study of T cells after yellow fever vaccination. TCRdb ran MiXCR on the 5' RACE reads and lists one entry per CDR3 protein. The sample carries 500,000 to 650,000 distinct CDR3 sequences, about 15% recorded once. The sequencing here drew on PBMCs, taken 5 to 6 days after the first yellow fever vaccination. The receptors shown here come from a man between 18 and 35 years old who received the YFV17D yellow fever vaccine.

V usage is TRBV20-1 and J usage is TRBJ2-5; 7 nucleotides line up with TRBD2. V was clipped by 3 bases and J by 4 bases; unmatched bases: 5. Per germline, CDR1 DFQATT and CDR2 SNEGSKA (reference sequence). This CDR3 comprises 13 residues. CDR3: CSASMASGETQYF. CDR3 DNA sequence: TGCAGTGCTAGCATGGCTAGCGGAGAGACCCAGTACTTC.

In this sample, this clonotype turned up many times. CDR3 coding DNA: TGTGCCAGCAGTTGGGACAGGAACTATGGCTACACCTTC. It is translated as CASSWDRNYGYTF. The V gene is TRBV12-3 or TRBV12-4, the J gene TRBJ1-2; 8 nucleotides align to TRBD1. The CDR3 length is 13 residues. The V segment lost 4 bases and the J segment 2 bases; nucleotides outside the gene matches: 0.

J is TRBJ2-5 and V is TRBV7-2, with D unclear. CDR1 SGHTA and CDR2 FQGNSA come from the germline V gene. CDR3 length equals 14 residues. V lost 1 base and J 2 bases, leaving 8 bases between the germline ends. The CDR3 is CASSLEALQETQYF. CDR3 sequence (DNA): TGTGCCAGCAGCTTAGAAGCGTTGCAAGAGACCCAGTACTTC.

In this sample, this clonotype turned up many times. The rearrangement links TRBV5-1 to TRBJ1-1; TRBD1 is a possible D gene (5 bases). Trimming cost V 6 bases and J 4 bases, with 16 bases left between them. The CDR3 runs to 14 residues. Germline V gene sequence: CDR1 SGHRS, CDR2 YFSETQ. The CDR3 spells CASTSDGGTTEAFF. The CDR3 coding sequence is TGCGCCAGCACCTCCGACGGTGGGACCACTGAAGCTTTCTTT.

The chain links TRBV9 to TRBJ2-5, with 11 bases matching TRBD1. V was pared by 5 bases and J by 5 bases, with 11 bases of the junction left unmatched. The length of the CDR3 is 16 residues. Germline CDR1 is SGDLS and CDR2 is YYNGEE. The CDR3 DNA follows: TGTGCCAGCAGTAACCTCGGGACAGGGGGTTTGGAGACCCAGTACTTC. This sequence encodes CASSNLGTGGLETQYF.

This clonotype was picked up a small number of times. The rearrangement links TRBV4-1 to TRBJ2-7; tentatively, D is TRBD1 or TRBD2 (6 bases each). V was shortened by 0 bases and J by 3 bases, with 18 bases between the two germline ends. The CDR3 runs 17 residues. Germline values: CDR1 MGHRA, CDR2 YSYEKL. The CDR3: CASSQDFLGGLVYEQYF. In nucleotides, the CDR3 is TGCGCCAGCAGCCAAGATTTCCTTGGGGGGCTCGTCTACGAGCAGTACTTC.